A selection of T cell receptor beta chains follows, all from one sample in a study of Ad26.COV2.S vaccination and SARS-CoV-2 variants. Sequencing was performed with immunoSEQ multiplex PCR; in TCRdb, only in-frame clones are kept and a portion is missing. The repertoire holds just over 350,000 clones, approximately 81% seen once, with 3% to 4% in the top ten. Sequenced material: peripheral blood, taken in a trial of Ad26.COV2.S vaccine versus placebo. The receptors derive from a person between 18 and 65 years old who received the Ad26.COV2.S COVID-19 vaccine or a placebo. Each CDR3 is given with its conserved first and last residue. D genes are given only for firm matches. Size is omitted from some rows. Given values are once, few, many or a class for expanded clones.

>TRBD2|once|TRBJ2-1|TRBV7-7
TGTGCCAGCAGCTACGGACTAGCGGCCTACAATGAGCAGTTCTTC
CASSYGLAAYNEQFF
>NA|NA|TRBJ2-7|TRBV19
TGTGCCAGTAGTATTGGTTTTGGGACCTCCTACGAGCAGTACTTC
CASSIGFGTSYEQYF
>NA|NA|TRBJ2-7|TRBV28
TGTGCCAGCAGTTCCCCAAGCCGTCGTCACGAGCAGTACTTC
CASSSPSRRHEQYF
>TRBD2|NA|TRBJ2-1|TRBV19
TGTGCCAGTAGTCCGAGTAGCGGGGGGGCCTACAATGAGCAGTTCTTC
CASSPSSGGAYNEQFF
>TRBD1|NA|TRBJ2-5|TRBV7-2
TGTGCCAGCAGCCCAAGGGGGCCCCGGGATTCCGCCCAGTACTTC
CASSPRGPRDSAQYF
>TRBD2|NA|TRBJ2-2|TRBV28
TGTGCCAGCAGCCTGACTAGCGGGAGCCCCGGGGAGCTGTTTTTT
CASSLTSGSPGELFF
>NA|NA|TRBJ1-2|TRBV27
TGTGCCAGCAGTTTAATAGCCGGCAGGAGCTCATCTAACTATGGCTACACCTTC
CASSLIAGRSSSNYGYTF
>NA|NA|TRBJ1-2|TRBV7-2
TGTGCCAGCAGCTTAGATTGGGGAAACTATGGCTACACCTTC
CASSLDWGNYGYTF
>TRBD1|NA|TRBJ1-1|TRBV2
TGTGCCAGCAGCAACCATGGGACAGTTGAAGCTTTCTTT
CASSNHGTVEAFF
>NA|NA|TRBJ1-3|TRBV19
TGTGCCAGTACCCTACGGGGCATACGCTCTGGAAACACCATATATTTT
CASTLRGIRSGNTIYF
>TRBD1|NA|TRBJ2-5|TRBV18
TGTGCCAGCTCACCACAGCAGACTGGGACAGGGCAAGAGACCCAGTACTTC
CASSPQQTGTGQETQYF
>NA|NA|TRBJ2-3|TRBV9
TGTGCCAGCAGCCGAACAGATACGCAGTATTTT
CASSRTDTQYF
>NA|NA|TRBJ2-5|TRBV7-2
TGTGCCAGCAGCTTAGCCCCCTATGGGTTGGAGACCCAGTACTTC
CASSLAPYGLETQYF
>TRBD2|NA|TRBJ2-1|TRBV6-2/TRBV6-3
TGTGCCAGCAGTTACTCCGGGACTAGCAATGGCAATGAGCAGTTCTTC
CASSYSGTSNGNEQFF
>NA|NA|TRBJ2-4|TRBV7-9
TGTGCCAGCAGCGAGGGCGTTAGGATTCAGTACTTC
CASSEGVRIQYF
>NA|once|TRBJ2-7|TRBV14
TGTGCCAGCAGCCAAGTTCCCATGGTGGGCGAGCAGTACTTC
CASSQVPMVGEQYF
>NA|NA|TRBJ1-1|TRBV11-2
TGTGCCAGCAGCTTATACACTGAAGCTTTCTTT
CASSLYTEAFF
>NA|NA|TRBJ2-7|TRBV28
TGTGCCAGCAGTTTTTTAACCGGGGGCCCCTACGAGCAGTACTTC
CASSFLTGGPYEQYF
>TRBD2|NA|TRBJ2-1|TRBV10-3
TGTGCCATCAGCCTCGCTAGCGGGAGTGATGAGCAGTTCTTC
CAISLASGSDEQFF
>NA|NA|TRBJ2-7|TRBV11-3
TGTGCCAGCAGCTACCCGAGACACCTGGGACGGGAGCAGTACTTC
CASSYPRHLGREQYF
>NA|NA|TRBJ2-7|TRBV5-4
TGTGCCAGCAGCTCCCCGGACAATTCCTACGAGCAGTACTTC
CASSSPDNSYEQYF
>TRBD1|NA|TRBJ2-7|TRBV5-6
TGTGCCAGCAGCTTGGACCCGGGACAGGGGTCATACGAGCAGTACTTC
CASSLDPGQGSYEQYF
>TRBD1|NA|TRBJ1-3|TRBV30
TGTGCCTGGAGCGCCGGGACAGCGAGCTCTGGAAACACCATATATTTT
CAWSAGTASSGNTIYF